This T cell receptor (beta chain) was captured in a study of T cell changes during pregnancy in multiple sclerosis. This clone was picked up one time. Trimming took 7 bases from V and 7 from J; bases not matched to a gene: 13. This CDR3 is 14 amino acids long. From germline, CDR1 is SGHTA and CDR2 FQGNSA. This table comes from immunoSEQ multiplex PCR, and its TCRdb copy is limited to in-frame clones, with some not included. The sample comprises 70,000 or so clones, 90% to 95% of which are singletons, and about 0.75% rests with the top ten. The material sequenced was peripheral blood, taken in the third trimester of pregnancy. V is TRBV7-2 and J is TRBJ2-7, with 7 bases that match TRBD2. The source is a female donor in good health, enrolled as a control in a pregnancy study. CDR3 nucleotide sequence: TGTGCCAGCACCTGGGACTACGCAAGGGGAGAGCAGTACTTC. As protein: CASTWDYARGEQYF.